This passage covers 15 T cell receptor beta chains from one sample sequenced in a study of blood T cell repertoires in COVID-19. Data came from immunoSEQ multiplex PCR; TCRdb stores just in-frame clones and leaves some out. The sample carries roughly 400,000 clones, about 86% recorded once. Sequencing was done on a sample of PBMCs or T cells enriched from blood (not recorded which). The receptors were gathered from a woman in her 50s who had recovered from COVID-19.

V is TRBV5-1 and J is TRBJ2-2; D might be TRBD1 (6 bases). V was pared by 4 bases and J by 5 bases, with 12 bases between. The CDR3 extends over 14 amino acids. The germline CDR1 and CDR2 sequences are SGHRS and YFSETQ. Here the CDR3 reads CASSLQGSTGELFF. In DNA form, the CDR3 reads TGCGCCAGCAGCCTACAGGGAAGTACCGGGGAGCTGTTTTTT.

The chain is built from TRBV19 and TRBJ1-2; 10 nucleotides match TRBD1. Germline CDR1 and CDR2: LNHDA and SQIVND (reference sequence). The CDR3 consists of 14 residues. V shed 2 bases, J shed 7 bases, and the junction held 4 bases outside the gene matches. This CDR3 is CASSIRQGAVGYTF. CDR3 DNA sequence: TGTGCCAGTAGTATAAGACAGGGGGCGGTTGGCTACACCTTC.

The rearrangement joins TRBV27 to TRBJ1-5, with TRBD1 identical over 9 bases. This CDR3 comprises 16 residues. Germline V gene lookup returns CDR1 MNHEY and CDR2 SMNVEV (reference sequence). J lost 7 bases, V lost 5 bases, and 12 bases had no gene match. CDR3 DNA sequence: TGTGCCAGCAGTCCGACGGGACAGGGATGGAGGCAGCCCCAGCATTTT. Translated, it gives CASSPTGQGWRQPQHF.

The chain is built from TRBV11-2 and TRBJ2-3; no firm D call. The CDR3 extends over 14 amino acids. Per germline, CDR1 SGHAT and CDR2 FQNNGV. Trimming removed 1 base from V and 2 bases from J, with 7 bases in between. The CDR3 nucleotides read TGTGCCAGCAGCTTAGGTTTATACACAGATACGCAGTATTTT. It encodes CASSLGLYTDTQYF.

The chain couples TRBV5-1 to TRBJ1-2; a weak D match, TRBD1 (5 bases). The germline V gene has CDR1 SGHRS and CDR2 YFSETQ. V lost 4 bases, J lost 4 bases, and 11 bases lay in between. This CDR3 comprises 13 residues. The CDR3 sequence: CASSDGHLYGYTF. The CDR3 bases are TGCGCCAGCAGCGACGGACACCTCTATGGCTACACCTTC.

This chain uses TRBV27 with TRBJ1-1, with 11 bases lining up with TRBD1. The CDR3 runs to 14 residues. V shed 4 bases, J shed 6 bases, and the junction held 4 bases outside the gene matches. Germline CDR1 is MNHEY and CDR2 is SMNVEV (reference sequence). This CDR3 reads CASSYGQGAAEAFF. The DNA of the CDR3 is TGTGCCAGCAGTTATGGACAGGGGGCAGCTGAAGCTTTCTTT.

The V call is TRBV9, the J call TRBJ2-3, with 13 bases that match TRBD2. The germline gives CDR1 SGDLS, CDR2 YYNGEE. The CDR3 is 16 residues long. Trimming removed 5 bases from V and 4 bases from J; junction bases left unmatched: 7. CDR3 loop: CASSAGTSGAADTQYF. As DNA, the CDR3 is TGTGCCAGCAGTGCGGGGACTAGCGGGGCGGCAGATACGCAGTATTTT.

As DNA, the CDR3 is TGTGCCAGCAGCCCTCTAGCGCTAGACTTCACAGATACGCAGTATTTT. Protein: CASSPLALDFTDTQYF. The chain recombines TRBV6-2 or TRBV6-3 with TRBJ2-3; D possibly corresponds to TRBD2 (6 bases). Germline loops: CDR1 MNHEY, CDR2 SVGEGT. V was pared by 6 bases and J by 2 bases, with 18 bases between. This CDR3 contains 16 residues.

The chain has TRBV7-2 and TRBJ1-2; D gene uncertain. This CDR3 spans 13 amino acids. The germline V and J ends were trimmed by 5 bases and 7 bases, with 14 bases remaining between them. Germline values: CDR1 SGHTA, CDR2 FQGNSA. The CDR3 coding sequence is TGTGCCAGCAGCCAAGGTGGTAGCGGTGGCTACACCTTC. Protein: CASSQGGSGGYTF.

J is TRBJ1-1 and V is TRBV6-5; 8 bases match TRBD1. CDR3 length: 13 amino acids. V was pared by 6 bases and J by 4 bases, with 4 bases of the junction left unmatched. Germline values: CDR1 MNHEY, CDR2 SVGAGI. The CDR3 region has the DNA TGTGCCAGCAGAACAGGGGGGGGCACTGAAGCTTTCTTT. Protein sequence: CASRTGGGTEAFF.

The V gene is TRBV15, the J gene TRBJ1-6; TRBD1 agrees at 7 bases. The CDR3 loop spans 18 amino acids. With 0 bases clipped from V and 3 bases from J, the junction kept 8 bases outside the gene matches. Germline values: CDR1 LNHNV, CDR2 YYDKDF (reference sequence). CDR3 bases: TGTGCCACCAGCAGAGATCGGACAGGAGCTCTCTATAATTCACCCCTCCACTTT. Its translation: CATSRDRTGALYNSPLHF. Using reference TRBV15 and TRBJ1-6 for the parts outside the CDR3, the full variable domain is DAMVIQNPRYQVTQFGKPVTLSCSQTLNHNVMYWYQQKSSQAPKLLFHYYDKDFNNEADTPDNFQSRRPNTSFCFLDIRSPGLGDTAMYLCATSRDRTGALYNSPLHFGNGTRLTVT.

The chain employs TRBV5-1 and TRBJ1-2, with D perhaps matching TRBD1 (5 bases). The V end was cut by 0 bases, the J end by 3 bases, with 12 bases between. Per the germline V gene, CDR1 is SGHRS and CDR2 is YFSETQ. The CDR3 has 15 residues. CDR3 amino acids: CASSLAWGGDYGYTF. DNA for the CDR3: TGCGCCAGCAGCTTGGCCTGGGGGGGTGACTATGGCTACACCTTC. Based on the CDR3 plus reference TRBV5-1 and TRBJ1-2, the full variable domain is KAGVTQTPRYLIKTRGQQVTLSCSPISGHRSVSWYQQTPGQGLQFLFEYFSETQRNKGNFPGRFSGRQFSNSRSEMNVSTLELGDSALYLCASSLAWGGDYGYTFGSGTRLTVV.

The DNA for the CDR3 is TGTGCCAATAGGGGGTGCAATCAGCCCCAGCATTTT. Its protein product is CANRGCNQPQHF. The chain links TRBV24-1 to TRBJ1-5, with D perhaps TRBD1 (6 bases). The germline V gene has CDR1 KGHDR and CDR2 SFDVKD. The germline V and J ends were trimmed by 11 bases and 2 bases, with 9 bases remaining between them. The CDR3 covers 12 residues.

CDR3 protein: CAISVGGPSYNEQFF. The CDR3 DNA reads TGTGCCATCAGTGTGGGCGGGCCTTCCTACAATGAGCAGTTCTTC. The rearrangement uses TRBV10-3 and TRBJ2-1; possible D gene TRBD2, 5 bases. In germline, CDR1 is ENHRY, CDR2 SYGVKD. This CDR3 comprises 15 residues. V dropped 4 bases and J dropped 1 base, with 11 bases sitting between them.

The J gene is TRBJ1-2, the V gene TRBV9; D unresolved. Trimming cost V 0 bases and J 0 bases, with 9 bases left between them. The CDR3 is made up of 15 amino acids. CDR1 and CDR2 from the germline V gene are SGDLS and YYNGEE. DNA of the CDR3: TGTGCCAGCAGCGTAGCTACGAGGCCTAACTATGGCTACACCTTC. Translated, it gives CASSVATRPNYGYTF.